This T cell receptor (beta chain) is drawn from a study of early T cells in non-severe SARS-CoV-2 infection. Study information: Unpaired chains resulted from sequencing bulk RNA of unsorted whole blood. Study findings and constraints: Using VDJdb, the matching emphasized anti-spike CD8 responses while missing private and CD4 specificities.

The CDR3 consists of 15 residues. CDR1 and CDR2 from the germline V gene are DFQATT and SNEGSKA (reference sequence). V lost 3 bases and J lost 1, with 14 bases in between. As regards this clonotype: Its antigen is as yet unknown.

The TCR library protocol attached unique molecular identifiers to the individual cDNA molecules. TCRdb fed the 5' RACE reads into MiXCR, producing one record per CDR3 protein. The sample has fewer than 100,000 distinct CDR3 sequences, less than 20% seen once; the top ten hold around 2.6%. This receptor was identified in an adult who was a healthcare worker with PCR-confirmed SARS-CoV-2 infection or an uninfected control (not recorded which). J is TRBJ2-3 and V is TRBV20-1; D may match TRBD1 or TRBD2 (5 bases each). Sequencing input: whole blood. The CDR3 DNA sequence: TGCAGTGCTAGTAAGGGGAGAGGCGGCACAGATACGCAGTATTTT. This encodes CSASKGRGGTDTQYF.